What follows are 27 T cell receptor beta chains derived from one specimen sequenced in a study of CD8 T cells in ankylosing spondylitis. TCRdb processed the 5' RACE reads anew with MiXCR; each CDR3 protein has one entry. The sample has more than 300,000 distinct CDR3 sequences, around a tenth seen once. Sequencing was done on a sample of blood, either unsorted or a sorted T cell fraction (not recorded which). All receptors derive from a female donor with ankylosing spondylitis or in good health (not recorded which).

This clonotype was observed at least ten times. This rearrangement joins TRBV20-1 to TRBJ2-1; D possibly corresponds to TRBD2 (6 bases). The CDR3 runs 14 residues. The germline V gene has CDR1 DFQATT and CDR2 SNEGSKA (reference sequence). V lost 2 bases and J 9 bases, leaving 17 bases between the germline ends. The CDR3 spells CSARRDSHVGEQFF. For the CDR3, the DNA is TGCAGTGCTAGAAGGGACTCACATGTGGGTGAGCAGTTCTTC.

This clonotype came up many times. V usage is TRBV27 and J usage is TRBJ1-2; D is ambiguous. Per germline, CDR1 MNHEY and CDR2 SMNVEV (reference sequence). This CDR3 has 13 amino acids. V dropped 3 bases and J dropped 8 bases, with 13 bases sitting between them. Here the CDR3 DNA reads TGTGCCAGCAGTTTCCGGACTGGTCAGGGCTACACCTTC. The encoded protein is CASSFRTGQGYTF.

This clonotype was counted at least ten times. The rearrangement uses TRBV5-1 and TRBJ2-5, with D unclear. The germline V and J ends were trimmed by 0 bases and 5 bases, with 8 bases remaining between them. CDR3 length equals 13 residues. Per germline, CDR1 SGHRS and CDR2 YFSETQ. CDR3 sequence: CASSLDLSETQYF. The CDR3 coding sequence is TGCGCCAGCAGCTTGGACTTGTCGGAGACCCAGTACTTC.

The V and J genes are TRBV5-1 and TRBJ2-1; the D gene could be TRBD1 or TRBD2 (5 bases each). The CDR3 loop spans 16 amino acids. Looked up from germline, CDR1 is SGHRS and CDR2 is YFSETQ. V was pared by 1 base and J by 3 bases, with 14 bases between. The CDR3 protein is CASSLPRDGVYNEQFF. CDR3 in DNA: TGCGCCAGCAGCTTGCCCCGGGACGGAGTCTACAATGAGCAGTTCTTC.

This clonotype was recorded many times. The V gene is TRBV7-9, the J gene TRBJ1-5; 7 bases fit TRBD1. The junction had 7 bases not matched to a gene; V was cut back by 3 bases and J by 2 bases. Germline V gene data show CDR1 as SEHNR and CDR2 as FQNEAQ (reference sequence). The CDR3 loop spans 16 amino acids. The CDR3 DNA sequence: TGTGCCAGCAGCTTCGATCTCACAGGGGGCAATCAGCCCCAGCATTTT. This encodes CASSFDLTGGNQPQHF.

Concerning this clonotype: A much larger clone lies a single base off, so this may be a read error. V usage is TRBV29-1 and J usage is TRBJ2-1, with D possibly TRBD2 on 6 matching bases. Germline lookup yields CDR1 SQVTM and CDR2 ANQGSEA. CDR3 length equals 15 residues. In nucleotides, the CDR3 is TGCAGCGTCGCCGGGAGAGAAGAGGCCTACAATGAGCAGTCCTTC. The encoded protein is CSVAGREEAYNEQSF.

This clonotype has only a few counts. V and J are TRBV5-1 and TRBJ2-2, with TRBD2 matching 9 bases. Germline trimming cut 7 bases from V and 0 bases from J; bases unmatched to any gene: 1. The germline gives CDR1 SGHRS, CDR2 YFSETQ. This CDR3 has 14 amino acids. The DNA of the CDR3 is TGCGCCAGCGCGGGGGGGACGAACACCGGGGAGCTGTTTTTT. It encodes CASAGGTNTGELFF.

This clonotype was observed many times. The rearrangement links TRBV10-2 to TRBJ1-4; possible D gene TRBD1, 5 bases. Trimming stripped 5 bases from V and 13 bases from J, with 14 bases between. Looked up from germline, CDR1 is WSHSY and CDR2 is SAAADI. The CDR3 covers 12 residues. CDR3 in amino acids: CASSYGSGILFF. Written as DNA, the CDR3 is TGCGCCAGCAGTTACGGTTCAGGGATACTGTTTTTT.

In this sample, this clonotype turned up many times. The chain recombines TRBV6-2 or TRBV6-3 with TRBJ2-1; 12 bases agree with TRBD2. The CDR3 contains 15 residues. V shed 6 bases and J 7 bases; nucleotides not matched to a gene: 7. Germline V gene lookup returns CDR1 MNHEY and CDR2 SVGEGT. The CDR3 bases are TGTGCCAGCAGATATGGGACTAGCGGGTATAATGAGCAGTTCTTC. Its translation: CASRYGTSGYNEQFF.

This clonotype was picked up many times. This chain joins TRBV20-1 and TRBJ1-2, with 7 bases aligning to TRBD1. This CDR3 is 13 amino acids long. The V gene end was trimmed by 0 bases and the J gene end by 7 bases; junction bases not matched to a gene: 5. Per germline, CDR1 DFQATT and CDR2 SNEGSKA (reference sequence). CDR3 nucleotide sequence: TGCAGTGCTAGAGATGAGACAGGGCTTGGCTACACCTTC. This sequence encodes CSARDETGLGYTF.

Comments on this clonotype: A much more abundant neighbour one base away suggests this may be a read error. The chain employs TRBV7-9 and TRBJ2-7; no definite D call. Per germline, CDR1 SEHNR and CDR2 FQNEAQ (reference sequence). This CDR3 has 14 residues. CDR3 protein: CASSLEGRAYEHYF. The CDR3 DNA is TGTGCCAGCAGCTTAGAAGGAAGGGCCTACGAGCATTACTTC.

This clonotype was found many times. The CDR3 sequence: CSAPLGGALPYNEQFF. The CDR3 nucleotides read TGCAGTGCCCCCCTGGGGGGGGCTCTCCCCTACAATGAGCAGTTCTTC. This chain connects TRBV20-1 to TRBJ2-1; TRBD2 is a possible D gene (7 bases). Per the germline V gene, CDR1 is DFQATT and CDR2 is SNEGSKA (reference sequence). V was trimmed by 6 bases and J by 2 bases, leaving 20 bases between them. The CDR3 consists of 16 residues.

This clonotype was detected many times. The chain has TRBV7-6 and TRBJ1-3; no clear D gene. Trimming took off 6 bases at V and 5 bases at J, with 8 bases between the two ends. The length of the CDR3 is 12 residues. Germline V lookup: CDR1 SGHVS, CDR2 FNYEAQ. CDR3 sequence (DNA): TGTGCCAGCAGTCAGAGTCGAAACACCATATATTTT. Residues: CASSQSRNTIYF.

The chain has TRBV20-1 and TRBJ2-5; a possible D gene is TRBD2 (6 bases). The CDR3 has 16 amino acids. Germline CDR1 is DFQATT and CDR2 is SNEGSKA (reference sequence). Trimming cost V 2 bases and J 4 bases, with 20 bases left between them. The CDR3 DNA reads TGCAGTGCTAGACGGGTTTTGGAGGGGCGAGGAGAGACCCAGTACTTC. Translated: CSARRVLEGRGETQYF.

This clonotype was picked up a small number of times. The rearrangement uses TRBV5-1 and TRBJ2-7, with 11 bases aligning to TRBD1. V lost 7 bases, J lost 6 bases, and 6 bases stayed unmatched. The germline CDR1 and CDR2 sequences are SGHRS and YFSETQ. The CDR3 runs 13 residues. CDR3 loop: CASYRTGGGEQYF. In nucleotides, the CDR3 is TGCGCCAGCTATCGGACAGGGGGCGGCGAGCAGTACTTC.

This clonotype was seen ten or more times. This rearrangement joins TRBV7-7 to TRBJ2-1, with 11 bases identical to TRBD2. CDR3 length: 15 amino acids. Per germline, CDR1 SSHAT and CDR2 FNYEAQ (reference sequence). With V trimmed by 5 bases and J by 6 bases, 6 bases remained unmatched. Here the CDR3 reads CASSPLAGGSNEQFF. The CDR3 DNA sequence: TGTGCCAGCAGCCCCCTAGCGGGAGGTAGCAATGAGCAGTTCTTC. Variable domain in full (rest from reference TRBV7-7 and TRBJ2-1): GAGVSQSPRYKVTKRGQDVTLRCDPISSHATLYWYQQALGQGPEFLTYFNYEAQPDKSGLPSDRFSAERPEGSISTLTIQRTEQRDSAMYRCASSPLAGGSNEQFFGPGTRLTVL.

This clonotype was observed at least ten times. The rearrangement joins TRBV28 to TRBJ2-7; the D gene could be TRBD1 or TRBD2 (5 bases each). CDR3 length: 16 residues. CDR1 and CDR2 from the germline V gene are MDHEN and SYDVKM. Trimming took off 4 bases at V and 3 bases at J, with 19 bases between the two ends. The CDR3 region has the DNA TGTGCCAGCAGTTCAACGACCGGGACCATGAACTACGAGCAGTACTTC. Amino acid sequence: CASSSTTGTMNYEQYF.

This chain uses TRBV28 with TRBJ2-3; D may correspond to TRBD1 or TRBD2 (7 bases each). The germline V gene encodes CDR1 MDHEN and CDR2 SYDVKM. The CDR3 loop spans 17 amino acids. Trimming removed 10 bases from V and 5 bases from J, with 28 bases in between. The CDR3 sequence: CATNTHTRQGGEDTQYF. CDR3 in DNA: TGTGCCACTAACACCCACACAAGACAGGGAGGGGAAGATACGCAGTATTTT.

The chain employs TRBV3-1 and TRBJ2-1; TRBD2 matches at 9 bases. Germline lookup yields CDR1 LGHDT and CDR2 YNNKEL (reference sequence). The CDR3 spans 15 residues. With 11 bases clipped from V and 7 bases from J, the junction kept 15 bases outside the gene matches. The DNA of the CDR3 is TGTGCCTCCTCGCAGGGAGCGGGGGGTGTAAATGAGCAGTTCTTC. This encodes CASSQGAGGVNEQFF.

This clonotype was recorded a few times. CDR3 region: CSARVGGDEQYF. For the CDR3, the DNA is TGCAGTGCTAGAGTGGGGGGGGATGAGCAGTACTTC. V gene TRBV20-1 combines with J gene TRBJ2-7; 7 positions agree with TRBD2. The CDR3 runs 12 residues. Trimming removed 1 base from V and 7 bases from J; junction bases left unmatched: 4. Germline lookup yields CDR1 DFQATT and CDR2 SNEGSKA (reference sequence).

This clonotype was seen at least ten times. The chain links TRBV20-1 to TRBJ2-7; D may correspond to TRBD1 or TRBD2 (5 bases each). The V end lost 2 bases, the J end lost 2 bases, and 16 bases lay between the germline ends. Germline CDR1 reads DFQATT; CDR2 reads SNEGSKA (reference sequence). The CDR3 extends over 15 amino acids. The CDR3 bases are TGCAGTGCTAGACGAACCGGGACGGAGGCCTACGAGCAGTACTTC. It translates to CSARRTGTEAYEQYF.

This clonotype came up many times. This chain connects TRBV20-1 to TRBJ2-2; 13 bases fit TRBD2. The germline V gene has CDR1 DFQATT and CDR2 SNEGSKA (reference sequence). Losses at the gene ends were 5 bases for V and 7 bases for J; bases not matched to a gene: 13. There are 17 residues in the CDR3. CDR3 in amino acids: CSAPGTSGEYSIGELFF. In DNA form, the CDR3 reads TGCAGTGCTCCCGGGACTAGCGGGGAGTATTCGATCGGGGAGCTGTTTTTT.

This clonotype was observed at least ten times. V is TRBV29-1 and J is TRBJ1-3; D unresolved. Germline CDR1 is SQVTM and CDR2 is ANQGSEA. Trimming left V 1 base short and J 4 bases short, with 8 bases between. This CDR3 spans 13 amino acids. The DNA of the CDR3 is TGCAGCGTTGAAGTGGGGTCAGGAAACACCATATATTTT. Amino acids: CSVEVGSGNTIYF.

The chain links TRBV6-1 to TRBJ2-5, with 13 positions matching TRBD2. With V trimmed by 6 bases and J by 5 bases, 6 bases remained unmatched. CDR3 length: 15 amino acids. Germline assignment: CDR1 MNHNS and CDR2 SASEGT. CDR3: CASSEGLAGRETQYF. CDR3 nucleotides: TGTGCCAGCAGCGAGGGACTAGCGGGGAGGGAGACCCAGTACTTC.

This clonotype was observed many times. The CDR3 region is CASNVPGNTEAFF. The DNA of the CDR3 is TGTGCCAGCAATGTACCAGGGAACACTGAAGCTTTCTTT. V gene TRBV12-3 or TRBV12-4 combines with J gene TRBJ1-1; D gene uncertain. Trimming took off 7 bases at V and 1 base at J, with 10 bases between the two ends. The CDR3 has 13 residues.

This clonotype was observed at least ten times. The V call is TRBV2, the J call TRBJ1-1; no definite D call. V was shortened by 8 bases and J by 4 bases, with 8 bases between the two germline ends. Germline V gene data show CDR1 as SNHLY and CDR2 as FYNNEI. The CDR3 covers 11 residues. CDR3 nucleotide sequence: TGTGCCAGCGTCAGGAGCACTGAAGCTTTCTTT. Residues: CASVRSTEAFF.

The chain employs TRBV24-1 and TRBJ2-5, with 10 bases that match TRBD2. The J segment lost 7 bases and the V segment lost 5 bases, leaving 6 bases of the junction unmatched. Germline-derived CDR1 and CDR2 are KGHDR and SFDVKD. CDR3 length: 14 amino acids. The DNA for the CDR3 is TGTGCCACCAGTGGCACTAGCGGGACGGTGACCCAGTACTTC. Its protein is CATSGTSGTVTQYF.